The sequence of this TCR beta chain was determined in a study of blood T cell repertoires in COVID-19. Study background: Researchers got acute and convalescent COVID-19 samples from the United States, Italy and Spain.

Original processing methods: Counts of nucleated cells, estimated from reference gene primer amplification, were obtained. The table came from immunoSEQ multiplex PCR; TCRdb's copy has only in-frame clones and leaves some out. V, J and clone size were drawn from that table, and D and trimming were deduced from the DNA. The table has 300,000 or so clones, 75% to 95% seen once; the top ten hold 0.9% to 1.2%. What the recovered Cohort 3 donors had was two negative PCRs, clearance, or symptom resolution. The sequence came from a woman aged 25 to 39 who had recovered from COVID-19. Material: PBMCs or T cells enriched from blood (not recorded which).

DNA for the CDR3: TGTGCCAGCATGACTAGCGGGTTGCCCAATGAGCAGTTCTTC. This translates into CASMTSGLPNEQFF. The rearrangement uses TRBV6-5 and TRBJ2-1; 10 nucleotides align to TRBD2. The junction had 6 bases not matched to a gene; V was cut back by 7 bases and J by 6 bases. The length of the CDR3 is 14 residues. The V gene's germline CDR1 is MNHEY and CDR2 SVGAGI.